This note documents a single T cell receptor (beta chain) sequence. This clonotype was observed a handful of times. The antigen it recognizes is unknown. Base-call qualities are not available, and no considerably larger clone is one nucleotide away. The record originates from a study of human T cells and chemical hapten exposure (dated by TCRdb to 2020 to 2023). With regard to the full study: For sensitization, 2% DPC in acetone was applied to a roughly 2 cm by roughly 2 cm area of upper inner arm skin. Twenty-nine alopecia patients provided blood for TCR sequencing at one to four time points (pre-sensitization, 2, 6 and 24 weeks). The patient cohort, mostly female, included alopecia areata with under or over 50% scalp involvement, alopecia totalis and alopecia universalis. Patch testing was done on the upper back using Finn chambers containing 0.01% DPC, and results were scored after 6 days according to International Contact Dermatitis Research Group standards. Blood samples were taken from patients before sensitization (week 0) and then at 2, 6 and about 24 weeks after DPC sensitization. Patients additionally received weekly therapeutic DPC doses to the scalp throughout the approximately 25-week study period. In alopecia patients, the study followed how the peripheral blood TCR repertoire changed in vivo over primary and secondary sensitization to diphenylcyclopropenone (DPC), a hapten. Libraries were pooled for sequencing, and per-sample TCR yields varied mainly because of small differences in library volumes within the pool. Study-wide findings and limitations: Compared with pre-sensitization or healthy control sets, expanded TCRs formed significantly more large CDR3 similarity clusters, which is consistent with antigen-driven responses. After repeated subsampling, changes were observed in the strength of the expansion versus patch-test correlation and in the threshold at which the correlation became significant. DPC sensitization did not change how many TCRs were above 1 in 1000 frequency, and no evidence was found of alterations in global repertoire structure. The number of PT1 expanded TCRs positively correlated with patch test score, significant at thresholds 8, 16 and 32 but not 4. Because all patients had alopecia, a presumed autoimmune disease, the immune response of the patients might differ from that of healthy individuals.

Interpreted using the paper, the time point label stands for: pre-sensitization, week 0. In the paper's terms, the treatment or condition label means: therapeutic diphenylcyclopropenone sensitization with weekly scalp DPC. At each patch-test visit, blood was drawn before the patch test was applied. To be eligible, patients had to be aged 18 to 70, diagnosed with alopecia and judged suitable for DPC therapy, while pregnant patients were excluded. Total RNA was extracted from unfractionated whole blood collected in Tempus Blood RNA tubes. The CDR3 holds 18 amino acids from the cysteine to the phenylalanine. Only the CDR3 region is kept as DNA, spanning 54 bases read in frame from base 1. CDR1 SGHAT and CDR2 FQNNGV were looked up in the germline V gene. Deletion took 0 bases off V and 2 bases off J, with a span of 19 bases between the germline ends. The library was prepared using RACE. Sequencing was carried out with a NextSeq 500. Library preparation attached unique molecular identifiers to individual cDNA molecules for quantitative, reproducible TCR counting. Each blood RNA sample was used to sequence both TCR alpha and TCR beta chains. Under the source paper's analysis protocol: The median number of TCRs per sample was roughly 94,000, ranging from about 20,000 to 700,000. V, J and CDR3 annotation of the TCR reads was carried out using the Decombinator software suite. For PS versus PT1 abundance plots, all samples were subsampled to the same number of TCRs (28,000). Expanded TCRs were defined as absent before sensitization and observed at least eight times at the 2-week time point. Using fastp trimming at Q25 and MiXCR clonotype assembly, TCRdb reanalyzed the public sequencing data and kept in-frame beta chains. Rows are unified per CDR3 protein, each entry keeping the most common DNA and genes. V and J calls and clone size were set by TCRdb, not the authors. The sample table records about 270,000 distinct CDR3 sequences; about 7.7% of these occur just once. Less than 1.5% of the sample goes to the ten largest clones.

The chain was built from TRBV11-2 and TRBJ1-1, and the D gene may be TRBD1, 5 bases matching. Sample: whole blood, taken in connection with sensitization to the hapten diphenylcyclopropenone (DPC). This clonotype was obtained from a man between 18 and 29 years old with alopecia areata. Some clones in this sample may be carry-over from other donors' samples. The bases are TGTGCCAGCAGCTTAGAGATGATCGGGACGCTAGGAAACACTGAAGCTTTCTTT. Its protein product is CASSLEMIGTLGNTEAFF.